The rows below give T cell receptor beta chains drawn from one sample of a study of response to subunit inactivated influenza vaccine. TCRdb called the RT-PCR reads again in MiXCR, with one record for every CDR3 protein. The data contain 700,000 to 800,000 distinct CDR3 sequences, about 18% of them singletons. The source material was PBMCs from blood, sampled less than 6 days after vaccination. Receptors were obtained from a man aged 45-65 years who received an inactivated influenza vaccine. Each CDR3 is given with its conserved first and last residue. Each record gives: V gene, J gene, CDR3 protein.

TRBV12-3/TRBV12-4	TRBJ1-5	CASTPKRGSQPQHF
TRBV7-9	TRBJ2-7	CASSLGWTGNHEQYF
TRBV5-1	TRBJ2-7	CASSLNGGDSYEQYF
TRBV5-1	TRBJ2-7	CASSLGGPDYEQYF
TRBV12-3/TRBV12-4	TRBJ2-3	CASRGVSGGSNTQYF
TRBV14	TRBJ2-3	CASSQDGPRRVGDTQYF
TRBV7-2	TRBJ2-5	CASRLGVLPETQYF
TRBV4-3	TRBJ2-1	CASSGGLSSYNEQFF
TRBV5-7	TRBJ2-1	CASSLDRQGNSNEQFF
TRBV5-6	TRBJ2-4	CASSLFSLAENIQYF
TRBV5-1	TRBJ2-1	CASSPLAGESSYNEQFF
TRBV7-8	TRBJ2-2	CASSLTRGKAGELFF
TRBV7-9	TRBJ2-7	CASGLPSHSSYEQYF
TRBV20-1	TRBJ1-6	CSAEGTDYNSPLHF
TRBV5-6	TRBJ2-5	CASSLATDFLGETQYF
TRBV12-3/TRBV12-4	TRBJ1-2	CASSPRASYGYTF
TRBV6-5	TRBJ2-5	CASSYSRLRGLRETQYF
TRBV29-1	TRBJ1-2	CSARQEHGYTF
TRBV6-5	TRBJ2-5	CASSHQDRGEETQYF
TRBV6-5	TRBJ2-3	CASSYGFYRGPLDTQYF
TRBV20-1	TRBJ2-7	CSARDITGGYEQYF
TRBV28	TRBJ1-5	CASSWRSYQPQHF
TRBV12-3/TRBV12-4	TRBJ1-5	CASRPQGARGNQPQHF
TRBV5-1	TRBJ2-7	CASSLAHSYEQYF
TRBV5-1	TRBJ2-1	CASSGLAGAFIFYNEQFF
TRBV20-1	TRBJ1-2	CSASVRDGGYGYTF
TRBV6-1	TRBJ1-2	CASTKGQVYGYTF
TRBV29-1	TRBJ2-7	CSVVLAGFYEQYF
TRBV19	TRBJ2-3	CASSAAIDTQYF
TRBV20-1	TRBJ1-6	CSASNRASYSPLHF
TRBV4-2	TRBJ2-3	CASSQDSAGSTDTQYF
TRBV11-2	TRBJ2-3	CASSTLAGGADTQYF
TRBV5-5	TRBJ1-5	CASSFQGSNNQPQHF
TRBV3-1	TRBJ1-1	CASSQDEGGTEAFF
TRBV7-2	TRBJ2-7	CASSLAGTESYEQYF
TRBV9	TRBJ2-1	CASSVASTSHEQFF
TRBV7-3	TRBJ2-7	CASSLQQGAGYEQYF
TRBV20-1	TRBJ2-3	CSARRPGQPFTDTQYF
TRBV4-2	TRBJ2-7	CASSQAVEDRASYEQYF
TRBV11-2	TRBJ2-7	CASSLGASGRGEQYF
TRBV21-1	TRBJ2-5	CASSKYGGIETQYF
TRBV11-2	TRBJ2-7	CASSSPALKSEQYF
TRBV9	TRBJ2-5	CASSVAFGLAETQYF
TRBV7-2	TRBJ2-7	CASSSPYGEQYF
TRBV7-6	TRBJ2-5	CASSLHALGRRETQYF
TRBV10-3	TRBJ2-5	CAIRGLAGAGTQYF
TRBV6-6	TRBJ1-2	CASSMQGNGYTF
TRBV5-1	TRBJ2-7	CASRKGQGRNYEQYF
TRBV20-1	TRBJ2-3	CSAPWWERDRDTQYF
TRBV4-3	TRBJ2-3	CASSQEGRAGTDTQYF
TRBV7-2	TRBJ2-7	CASSLDGGVGEQYF
TRBV5-1	TRBJ1-6	CASTQGDRFAYNSPLHF